This T cell receptor (beta chain) was recorded in a study of cytotoxic CD8 clonotypes in ibrutinib-treated CLL. Sequencing sought depths of 1 in 200,000 to 1 in 1 million T cells. Sequenced by immunoSEQ multiplex PCR; TCRdb stores in-frame clones only, minus some. The sample shows approximately 340,000 clones, roughly 70% of them seen only once. General observations from the study: Measured clonality at baseline was greater than in age-matched healthy donors and tracked with circulating CD8+ T-cell counts. The public clonotypes identified were infrequent and showed contraction or stability on treatment. Clonality was elevated at ibrutinib response and had returned toward baseline at progression.

About this clone: Its antigen is unknown.

Germline trimming cut 1 base from V and 5 bases from J; bases unmatched to any gene: 11. CDR3 length: 17 amino acids. Germline V gene data show CDR1 as SGHNT and CDR2 as YYREEE (reference sequence). The chain uses TRBV5-4 and TRBJ2-1; TRBD1 matches at 8 bases. This TCR came from a human donor with chronic lymphocytic leukemia. Sequencing was performed on PBMCs, taken after 36 months of ibrutinib treatment. Here the CDR3 DNA reads TGTGCCAGCAGCTTGAAGTTTCGACAGGGGTTCCACAATGAGCAGTTCTTC. Protein sequence: CASSLKFRQGFHNEQFF.